The source of this T cell receptor (beta chain) is a study of T cells of healthy individuals. The CDR3 is made up of 16 amino acids. The germline V gene has CDR1 SGHTA and CDR2 FQGNSA. The V gene end was trimmed by 4 bases and the J gene end by 4 bases; junction bases not matched to a gene: 7. In TCRdb, the 5' RACE reads were re-called with MiXCR into one record per CDR3 protein. This sample has about 41,000 distinct CDR3 sequences, with approximately 5% found just once. This chain uses TRBV7-2 with TRBJ2-3, with TRBD2 matching over 11 bases. This sequence was found in a human donor in good health. CDR3 DNA: TGTGCCAGCAGCTACACCGGGACTAGCGGCGCAGATACGCAGTATTTT. It specifies CASSYTGTSGADTQYF.